Below are 7 T cell receptor beta chains sequenced from a single sample in a study of cytomegalovirus exposure and HLA in healthy donors. Produced via immunoSEQ multiplex PCR; TCRdb's table is partial and in-frame only. The sample shows about 130,000 clones, approximately 89% of them seen only once. The source material was PBMCs. These receptors came from a man aged 25-45 years in good health and CMV-seronegative.

V is TRBV5-1 and J is TRBJ1-4; D is unclear. The CDR3 totals 14 residues. CDR1 is SGHRS, CDR2 YFSETQ, per germline. The ends were cut back, 7 bases at V and 2 bases at J, with 12 bases in the middle. The CDR3 sequence is CASAARGTNEKLFF. Written as DNA, the CDR3 is TGCGCCAGCGCAGCCCGAGGGACTAATGAAAAACTGTTTTTT.

The table lists this clone with a few counts. This chain connects TRBV19 to TRBJ1-5; the D gene is possibly TRBD1 (5 bases). V lost 9 bases, J lost 3 bases, and 18 bases lay in between. The CDR3 is made up of 15 amino acids. In germline, CDR1 is LNHDA, CDR2 SQIVND (reference sequence). The CDR3 bases are TGTGCCAGCAACCACAGGTTGGCTAACAATCAGCCCCAGCATTTT. Its protein is CASNHRLANNQPQHF.

The chain couples TRBV4-1 to TRBJ2-5, with a possible D match to TRBD2 (7 bases). V lost 0 bases to trimming and J lost 0 bases, with 14 bases between them. CDR3 length: 17 amino acids. Looked up from germline, CDR1 is MGHRA and CDR2 is YSYEKL. For the CDR3, the DNA is TGCGCCAGCAGCCAAGAGGGGGGGGCGCCCCACCAAGAGACCCAGTACTTC. This codes for CASSQEGGAPHQETQYF.

This clone was counted only a few times. In this CDR3 the conserved last residue, phenylalanine or tryptophan, is missing, so a read error is likely. Because the CDR3's place on the DNA is in doubt, the DNA is left out and the CDR3 is given as listed by TCRdb. The chain links TRBV6-9 to TRBJ2-7; TRBD2, the table's D call, was not compared with the DNA. The CDR3 is 11 residues long, ends included. In germline, CDR1 is MNHGY, CDR2 SVAAGI. The CDR3 loop is CASSRRTSGDL.

The genes are TRBV5-6 and TRBJ1-2; D ambiguous. This CDR3 is built from 15 residues. With 6 bases removed from V and 0 bases from J, the gap between germline ends came to 15 bases. The germline V gene encodes CDR1 SGHDT and CDR2 YYEEEE. CDR3 nucleotide sequence: TGTGCCAGCACCCAGAGCGCCTCTACTAACTATGGCTACACCTTC. Amino acids: CASTQSASTNYGYTF.

The chain links TRBV5-1 to TRBJ2-7; TRBD1 matches at 10 bases. Per germline, CDR1 SGHRS and CDR2 YFSETQ. Trimming took 3 bases from V and 7 from J; bases not matched to a gene: 13. The CDR3 consists of 16 residues. The chain's CDR3 is CASSWIGQGEGREQYF. The CDR3 coding sequence is TGCGCCAGCAGCTGGATAGGACAGGGGGAGGGTCGGGAGCAGTACTTC. The entire variable domain, with the rest obtained from reference TRBV5-1 and TRBJ2-7, is as follows: KAGVTQTPRYLIKTRGQQVTLSCSPISGHRSVSWYQQTPGQGLQFLFEYFSETQRNKGNFPGRFSGRQFSNSRSEMNVSTLELGDSALYLCASSWIGQGEGREQYFGPGTRLTVT.

The chain combines TRBV12-5 with TRBJ2-2, with D perhaps matching TRBD1 (5 bases). CDR3 length: 15 residues. Trimming removed 4 bases from V and 6 bases from J, with 15 bases in between. Germline CDR1 is LGHNT and CDR2 is FRNRAP. The chain's CDR3 is CASGSWQGPAGELFF. The CDR3 coding sequence is TGTGCTAGTGGTTCTTGGCAGGGTCCGGCCGGGGAGCTGTTTTTT.